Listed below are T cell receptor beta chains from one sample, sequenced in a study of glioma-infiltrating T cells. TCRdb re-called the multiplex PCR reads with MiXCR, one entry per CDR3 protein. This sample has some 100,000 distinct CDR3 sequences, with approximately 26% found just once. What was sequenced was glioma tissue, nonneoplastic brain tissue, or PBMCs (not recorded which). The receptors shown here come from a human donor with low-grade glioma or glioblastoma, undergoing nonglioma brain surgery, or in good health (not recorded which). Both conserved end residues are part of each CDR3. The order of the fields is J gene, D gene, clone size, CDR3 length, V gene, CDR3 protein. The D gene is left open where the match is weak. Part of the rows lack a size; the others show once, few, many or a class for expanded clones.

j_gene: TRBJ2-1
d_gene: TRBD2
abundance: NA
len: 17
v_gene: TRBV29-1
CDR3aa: CSVAGREGRSSYNEQFF

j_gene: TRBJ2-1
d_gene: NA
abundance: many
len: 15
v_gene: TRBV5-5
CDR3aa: CASSLPGLEVRGQFF

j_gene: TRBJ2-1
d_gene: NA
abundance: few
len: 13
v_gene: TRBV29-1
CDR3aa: CSVVVSSYNEQFF

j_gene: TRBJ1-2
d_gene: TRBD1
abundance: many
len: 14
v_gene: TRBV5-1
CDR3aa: CASSRGQGADGYTF

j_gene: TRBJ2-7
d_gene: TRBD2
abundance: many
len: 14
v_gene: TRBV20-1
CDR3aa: CSARDGTSGDEQYF

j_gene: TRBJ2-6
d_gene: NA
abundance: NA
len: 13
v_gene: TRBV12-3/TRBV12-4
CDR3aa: CVSSPLGANVLTF

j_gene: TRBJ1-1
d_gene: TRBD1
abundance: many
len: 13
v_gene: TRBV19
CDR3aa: CASSIMDRAEAFF

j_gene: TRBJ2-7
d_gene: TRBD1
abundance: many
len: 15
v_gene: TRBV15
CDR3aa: CATSGDRGPWYEQYF

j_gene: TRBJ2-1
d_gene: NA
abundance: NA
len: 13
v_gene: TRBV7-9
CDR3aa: CAGSLKGRNEQFF

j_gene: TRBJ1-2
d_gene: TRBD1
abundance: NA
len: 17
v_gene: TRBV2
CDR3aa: CATISGTAPESNYGYTF

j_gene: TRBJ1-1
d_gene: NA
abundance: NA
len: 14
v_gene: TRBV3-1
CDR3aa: CASSPPGPNTKASF

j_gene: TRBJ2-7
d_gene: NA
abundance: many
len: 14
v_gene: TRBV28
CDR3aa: CASSPPFLPYEQYF

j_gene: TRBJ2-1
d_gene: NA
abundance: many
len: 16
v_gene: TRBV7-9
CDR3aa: CASSSLQGSSYNEQFF

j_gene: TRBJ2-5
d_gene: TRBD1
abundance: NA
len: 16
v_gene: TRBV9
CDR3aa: CASSVGQGAIAETQYF

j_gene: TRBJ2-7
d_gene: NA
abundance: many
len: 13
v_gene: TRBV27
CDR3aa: CASSLSGLYEQYF

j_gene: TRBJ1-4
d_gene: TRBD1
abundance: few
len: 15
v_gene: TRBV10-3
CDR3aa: CAISRGGETNEKLFF

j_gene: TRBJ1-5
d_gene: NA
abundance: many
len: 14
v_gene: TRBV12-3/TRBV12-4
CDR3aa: CASSPDSPNQPQHF

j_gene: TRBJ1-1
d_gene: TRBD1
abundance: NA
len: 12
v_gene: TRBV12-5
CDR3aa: CASTGGGTEAFF

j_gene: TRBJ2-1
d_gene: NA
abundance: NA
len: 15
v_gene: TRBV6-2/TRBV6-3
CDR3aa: CASTAPGRDPNEQFF

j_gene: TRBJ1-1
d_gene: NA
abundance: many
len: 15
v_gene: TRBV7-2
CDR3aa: CASSLAWGAYTEAFF

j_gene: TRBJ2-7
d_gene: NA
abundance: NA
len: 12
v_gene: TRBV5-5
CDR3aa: CASSRETYEQYF

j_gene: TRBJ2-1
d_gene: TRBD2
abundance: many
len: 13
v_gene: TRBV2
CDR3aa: CASLPGLANEQFF

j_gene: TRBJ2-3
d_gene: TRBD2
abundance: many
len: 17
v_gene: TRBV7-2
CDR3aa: CASSLEPSGINTDTQYF

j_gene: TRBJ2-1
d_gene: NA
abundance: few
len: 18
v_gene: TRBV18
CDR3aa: CASSPRQIAESSYNEQFF

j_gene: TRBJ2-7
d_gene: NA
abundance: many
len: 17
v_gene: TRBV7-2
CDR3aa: CASSLKSTLMSSYEQYF

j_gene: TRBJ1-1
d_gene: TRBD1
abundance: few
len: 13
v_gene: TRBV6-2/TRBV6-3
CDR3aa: CVSSSQGGTEAFF

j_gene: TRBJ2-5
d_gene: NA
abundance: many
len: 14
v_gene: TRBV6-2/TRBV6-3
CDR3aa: CASSYSIIQETQYF

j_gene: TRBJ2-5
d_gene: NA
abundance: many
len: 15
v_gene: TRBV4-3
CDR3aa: CASSPSSGDQETQYF

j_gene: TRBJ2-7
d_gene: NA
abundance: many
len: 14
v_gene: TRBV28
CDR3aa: CASGTVDTSYEQYF

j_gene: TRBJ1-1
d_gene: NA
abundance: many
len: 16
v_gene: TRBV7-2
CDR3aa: CASSLSVTQTNTEAFF

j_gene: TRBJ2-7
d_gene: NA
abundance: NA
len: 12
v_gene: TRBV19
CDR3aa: CASSLDPYEQYF

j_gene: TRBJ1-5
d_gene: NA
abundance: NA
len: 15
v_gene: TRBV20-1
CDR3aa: CSARDLSGGCQPQHF

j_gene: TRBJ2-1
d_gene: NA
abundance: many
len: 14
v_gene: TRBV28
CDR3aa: CASSLGWGDNEQFF

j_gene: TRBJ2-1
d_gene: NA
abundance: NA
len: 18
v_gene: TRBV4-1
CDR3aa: CASSHIPRDPQGHNEQFF

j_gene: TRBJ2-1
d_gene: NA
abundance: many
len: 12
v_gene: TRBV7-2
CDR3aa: CASSSQGNEQFF

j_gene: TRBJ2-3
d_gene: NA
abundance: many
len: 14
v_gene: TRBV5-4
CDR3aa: CASSLGLGTDTQYF

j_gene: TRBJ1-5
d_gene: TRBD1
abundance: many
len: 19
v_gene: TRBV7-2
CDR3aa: CASSLDLIRDRDLNQPQHF

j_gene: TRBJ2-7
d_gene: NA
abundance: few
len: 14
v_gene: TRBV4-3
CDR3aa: CASSLRGGLNEQYF

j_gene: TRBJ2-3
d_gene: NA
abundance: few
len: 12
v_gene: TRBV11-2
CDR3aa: CASSLTADTQYF

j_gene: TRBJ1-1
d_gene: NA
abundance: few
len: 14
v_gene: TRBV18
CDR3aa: CASSPAYSNTEAFF

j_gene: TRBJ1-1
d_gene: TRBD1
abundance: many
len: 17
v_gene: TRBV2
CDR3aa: CASSEEGQGVRRTEAFF

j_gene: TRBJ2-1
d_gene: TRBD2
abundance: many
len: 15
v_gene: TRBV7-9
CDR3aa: CASSLGLAVNNEQFF

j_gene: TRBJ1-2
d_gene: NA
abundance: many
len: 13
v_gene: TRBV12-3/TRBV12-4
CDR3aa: CASSQLANYGYTF

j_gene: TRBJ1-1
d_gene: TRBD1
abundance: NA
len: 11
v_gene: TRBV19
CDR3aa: CASRTTGGAFF

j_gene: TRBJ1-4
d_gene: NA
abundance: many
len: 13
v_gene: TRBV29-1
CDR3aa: CSVTRDPEEKLFF

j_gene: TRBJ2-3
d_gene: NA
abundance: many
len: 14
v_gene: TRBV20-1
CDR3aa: CSASIAGRVDTQYF

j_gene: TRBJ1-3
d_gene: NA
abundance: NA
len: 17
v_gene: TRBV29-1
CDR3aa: CSVVLYGPALSGNTIYF

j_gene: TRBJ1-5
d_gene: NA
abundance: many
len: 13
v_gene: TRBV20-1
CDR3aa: CSARGQLNQPQHF

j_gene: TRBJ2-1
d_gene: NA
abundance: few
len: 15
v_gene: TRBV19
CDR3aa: CASSMGSGAYNEQFF